A selection of T cell receptor beta chains follows, all from one sample in a study of T-cell reconstitution after alpha-beta-depleted transplantation in children. Each CDR3 protein is one row after TCRdb ran MiXCR on the PCR reads. The repertoire holds about 500,000 distinct CDR3 sequences, with 30% to 35% as singletons. This material consisted of PBMCs from the stem cell graft donor, taken from the stem cell graft. The source of these receptors is a human donor who donated a stem cell graft to a child with aplastic anemia. Each CDR3 is given with its conserved first and last residue. The order of the fields is clone size, J gene, D gene, V gene, CDR3 protein, CDR3 DNA. A D gene is named only where the DNA matches it firmly. Clone size is stated in some rows and not others, as once, few, many or a class when expanded.

abundance: .
j_gene: TRBJ1-5
d_gene: .
v_gene: TRBV10-3
CDR3aa: CAISESGGATGNQPQHF
CDR3nt: TGTGCCATCAGTGAGTCGGGAGGGGCAACTGGAAATCAGCCCCAGCATTTT

abundance: .
j_gene: TRBJ2-1
d_gene: .
v_gene: TRBV4-2
CDR3aa: CASSPTSRDSSYNEQFF
CDR3nt: TGTGCCAGCAGCCCAACGAGCCGGGACTCGAGCTACAATGAGCAGTTCTTC

abundance: .
j_gene: TRBJ2-1
d_gene: .
v_gene: TRBV9
CDR3aa: CASSADSNEQFF
CDR3nt: TGTGCCAGCAGCGCGGACAGCAATGAGCAGTTCTTC

abundance: few
j_gene: TRBJ2-1
d_gene: TRBD2
v_gene: TRBV11-2
CDR3aa: CASSFPLAGEILGNEQFF
CDR3nt: TGTGCCAGCAGCTTCCCTCTCGCGGGAGAGATCTTAGGGAATGAGCAGTTCTTC

abundance: few
j_gene: TRBJ2-3
d_gene: TRBD1
v_gene: TRBV12-3/TRBV12-4
CDR3aa: CASSFRLLRTGSTDTQYF
CDR3nt: TGTGCCAGCAGTTTTCGACTTCTAAGGACAGGTAGCACAGATACGCAGTATTTT

abundance: .
j_gene: TRBJ2-2
d_gene: .
v_gene: TRBV7-2
CDR3aa: CASSLRNTGELFF
CDR3nt: TGTGCCAGCAGCTTACGGAACACCGGGGAGCTGTTTTTT

abundance: .
j_gene: TRBJ2-1
d_gene: .
v_gene: TRBV12-5
CDR3aa: CASGFVAEGLNEQFF
CDR3nt: TGTGCTAGTGGTTTTGTAGCGGAAGGACTTAATGAGCAGTTCTTC

abundance: .
j_gene: TRBJ2-7
d_gene: .
v_gene: TRBV7-2
CDR3aa: CASSPTRESHEQYF
CDR3nt: TGTGCCAGCAGCCCCACTAGGGAGTCCCACGAGCAGTACTTC

abundance: .
j_gene: TRBJ2-5
d_gene: .
v_gene: TRBV12-3/TRBV12-4
CDR3aa: CASTTGLQETQYF
CDR3nt: TGTGCCAGCACTACAGGCCTCCAAGAGACCCAGTACTTC

abundance: .
j_gene: TRBJ1-1
d_gene: .
v_gene: TRBV24-1
CDR3aa: CATSDLLSAVAFF
CDR3nt: TGTGCCACCAGTGATTTGCTTAGCGCAGTAGCTTTCTTT

abundance: few
j_gene: TRBJ2-3
d_gene: .
v_gene: TRBV11-3
CDR3aa: CASSSFIGSTDTQYF
CDR3nt: TGTGCCAGCAGCTCGTTTATCGGGAGCACAGATACGCAGTATTTT

abundance: few
j_gene: TRBJ1-5
d_gene: .
v_gene: TRBV5-1
CDR3aa: CASRPDRDQPQHF
CDR3nt: TGCGCCAGCAGGCCGGACAGAGATCAGCCCCAGCATTTT

abundance: .
j_gene: TRBJ1-1
d_gene: .
v_gene: TRBV18
CDR3aa: CAMRGRGEAEAFF
CDR3nt: TGTGCCATGCGCGGTCGGGGGGAGGCTGAAGCTTTCTTT

abundance: .
j_gene: TRBJ2-1
d_gene: TRBD2
v_gene: TRBV7-3
CDR3aa: CASTNSGRRGNEQFF
CDR3nt: TGTGCCAGTACAAATAGCGGGCGGAGGGGCAATGAGCAGTTCTTC